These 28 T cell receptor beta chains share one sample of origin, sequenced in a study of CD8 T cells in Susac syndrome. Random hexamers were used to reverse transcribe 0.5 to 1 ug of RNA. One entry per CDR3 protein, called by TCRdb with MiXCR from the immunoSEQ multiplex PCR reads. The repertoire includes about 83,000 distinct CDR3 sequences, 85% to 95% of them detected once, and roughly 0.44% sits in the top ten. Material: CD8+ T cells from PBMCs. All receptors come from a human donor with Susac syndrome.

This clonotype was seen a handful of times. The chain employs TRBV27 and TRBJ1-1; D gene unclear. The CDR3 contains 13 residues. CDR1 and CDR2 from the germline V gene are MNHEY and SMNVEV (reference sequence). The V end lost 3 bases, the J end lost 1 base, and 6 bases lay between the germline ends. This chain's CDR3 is CASSLGSNTEAFF. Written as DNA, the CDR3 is TGTGCCAGCAGTTTGGGCTCGAACACTGAAGCTTTCTTT.

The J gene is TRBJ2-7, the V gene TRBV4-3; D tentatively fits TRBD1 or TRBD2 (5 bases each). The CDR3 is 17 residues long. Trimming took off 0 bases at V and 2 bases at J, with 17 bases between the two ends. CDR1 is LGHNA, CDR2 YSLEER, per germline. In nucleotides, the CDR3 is TGCGCCAGCAGCCAAGATCGGGGCAGCACCATCGCCTACGAGCAGTACTTC. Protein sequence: CASSQDRGSTIAYEQYF.

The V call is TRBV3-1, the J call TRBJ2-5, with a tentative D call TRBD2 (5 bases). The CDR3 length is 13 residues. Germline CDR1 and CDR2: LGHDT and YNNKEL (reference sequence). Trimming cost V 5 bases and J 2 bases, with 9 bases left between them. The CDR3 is CASSDREQETQYF. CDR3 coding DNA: TGTGCCAGCAGCGACCGGGAACAAGAGACCCAGTACTTC.

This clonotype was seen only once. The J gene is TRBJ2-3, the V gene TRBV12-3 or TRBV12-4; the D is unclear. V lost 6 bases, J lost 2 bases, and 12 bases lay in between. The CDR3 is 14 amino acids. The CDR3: CASSLVLSTDTQYF. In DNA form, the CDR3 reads TGTGCCAGCAGCCTCGTCTTATCCACAGATACGCAGTATTTT.

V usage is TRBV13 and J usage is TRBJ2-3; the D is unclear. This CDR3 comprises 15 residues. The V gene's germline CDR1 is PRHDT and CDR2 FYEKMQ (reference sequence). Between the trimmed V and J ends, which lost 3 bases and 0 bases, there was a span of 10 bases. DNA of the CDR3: TGTGCCAGCAGCTTCCCGACCCTTAGCACAGATACGCAGTATTTT. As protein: CASSFPTLSTDTQYF.

The DNA of the CDR3 is TGCAGCGTTGAGGGTCCTAGGGCCGGGGAGCTGTTTTTT. It is translated as CSVEGPRAGELFF. The chain carries TRBV29-1 and TRBJ2-2; D unresolved. The CDR3 loop spans 13 amino acids. Germline lookup yields CDR1 SQVTM and CDR2 ANQGSEA. Trimming cost V 3 bases and J 6 bases, with 11 bases left between them.

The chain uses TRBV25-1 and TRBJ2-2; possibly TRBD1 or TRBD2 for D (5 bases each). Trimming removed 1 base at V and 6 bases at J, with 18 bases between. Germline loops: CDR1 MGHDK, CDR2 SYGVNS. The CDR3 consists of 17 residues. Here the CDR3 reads CASSESRDPGPAGELFF. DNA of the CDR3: TGTGCCAGCAGTGAATCTAGGGACCCTGGGCCGGCCGGGGAGCTGTTTTTT.

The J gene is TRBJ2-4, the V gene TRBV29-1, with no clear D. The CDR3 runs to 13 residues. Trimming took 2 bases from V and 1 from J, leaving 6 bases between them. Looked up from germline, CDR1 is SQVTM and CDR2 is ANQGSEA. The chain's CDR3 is CSVEFEAKNIQYF. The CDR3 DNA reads TGCAGCGTTGAATTTGAGGCCAAAAACATTCAGTACTTC.

The CDR3 is CASSGPGGVDNEQFF. CDR3 coding DNA: TGCGCCAGCAGCGGACCGGGGGGAGTTGACAATGAGCAGTTCTTC. The chain is built from TRBV5-1 and TRBJ2-1, with 7 bases matching TRBD2. This CDR3 has 15 amino acids. V shed 4 bases and J 5 bases; nucleotides not matched to a gene: 9. Germline lookup yields CDR1 SGHRS and CDR2 YFSETQ. Looking up the rest from reference TRBV5-1 and TRBJ2-1 gives the full variable domain: KAGVTQTPRYLIKTRGQQVTLSCSPISGHRSVSWYQQTPGQGLQFLFEYFSETQRNKGNFPGRFSGRQFSNSRSEMNVSTLELGDSALYLCASSGPGGVDNEQFFGPGTRLTVL.

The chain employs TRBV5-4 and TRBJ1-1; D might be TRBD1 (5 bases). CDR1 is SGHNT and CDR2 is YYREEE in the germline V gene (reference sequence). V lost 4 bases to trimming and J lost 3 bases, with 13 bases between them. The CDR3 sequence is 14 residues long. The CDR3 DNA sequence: TGTGCCAGCAGCCCCGGGGCTGGGGACACTGAAGCTTTCTTT. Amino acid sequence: CASSPGAGDTEAFF.

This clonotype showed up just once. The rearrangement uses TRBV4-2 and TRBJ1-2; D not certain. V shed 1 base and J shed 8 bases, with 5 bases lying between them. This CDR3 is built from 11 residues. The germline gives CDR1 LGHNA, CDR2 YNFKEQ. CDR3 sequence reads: CASSQGLGYTF. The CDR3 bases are TGTGCCAGCAGCCAAGGCTTGGGCTACACCTTC.

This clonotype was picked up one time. The CDR3 nucleotides read TGCAGCGTTGGTGTCGCTAGCTACGAGCAGTACTTC. This translates into CSVGVASYEQYF. The rearrangement joins TRBV29-1 to TRBJ2-7, with D uncertain. Per germline, CDR1 SQVTM and CDR2 ANQGSEA. This CDR3 region has 12 residues. V lost 4 bases and J lost 3, with 10 bases in between.

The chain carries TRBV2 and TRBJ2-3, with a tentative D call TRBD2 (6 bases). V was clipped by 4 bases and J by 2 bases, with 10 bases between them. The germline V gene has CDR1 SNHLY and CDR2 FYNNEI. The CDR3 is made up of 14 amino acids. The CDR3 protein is CASSVAGPTDTQYF. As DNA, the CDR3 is TGTGCCAGCAGTGTTGCGGGACCCACAGATACGCAGTATTTT.

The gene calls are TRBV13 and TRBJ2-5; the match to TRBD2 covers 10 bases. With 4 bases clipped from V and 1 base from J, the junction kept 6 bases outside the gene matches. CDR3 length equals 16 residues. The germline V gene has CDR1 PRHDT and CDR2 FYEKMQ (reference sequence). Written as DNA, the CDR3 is TGTGCCAGCAGCTCCATTCTAGCGGGAGTCCAAGAGACCCAGTACTTC. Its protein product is CASSSILAGVQETQYF.

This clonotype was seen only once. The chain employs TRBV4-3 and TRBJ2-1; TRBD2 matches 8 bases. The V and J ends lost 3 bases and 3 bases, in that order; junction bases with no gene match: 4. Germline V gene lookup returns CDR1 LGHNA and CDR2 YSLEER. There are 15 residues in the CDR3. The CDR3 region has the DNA TGCGCCAGCAGCCAGGCCCGGGAGGGCTACAATGAGCAGTTCTTC. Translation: CASSQAREGYNEQFF.

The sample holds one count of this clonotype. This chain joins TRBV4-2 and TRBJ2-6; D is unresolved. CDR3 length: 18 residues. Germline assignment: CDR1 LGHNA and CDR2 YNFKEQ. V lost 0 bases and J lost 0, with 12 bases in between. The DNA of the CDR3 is TGTGCCAGCAGCCAAGACAGCATCCCCCCCTCTGGGGCCAACGTCCTGACTTTC. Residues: CASSQDSIPPSGANVLTF.

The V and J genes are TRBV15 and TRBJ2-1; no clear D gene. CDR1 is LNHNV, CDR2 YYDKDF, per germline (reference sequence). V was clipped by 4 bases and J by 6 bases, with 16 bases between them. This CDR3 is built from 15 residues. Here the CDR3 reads CATSMSPADGNEQFF. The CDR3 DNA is TGTGCCACCAGCATGTCCCCAGCAGATGGCAATGAGCAGTTCTTC.

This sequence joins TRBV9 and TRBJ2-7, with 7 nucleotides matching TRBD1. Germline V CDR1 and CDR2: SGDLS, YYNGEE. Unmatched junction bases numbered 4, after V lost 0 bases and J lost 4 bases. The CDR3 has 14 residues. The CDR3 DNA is TGTGCCAGCAGCGTAGGAGACAGGGCTTACGAGCAGTACTTC. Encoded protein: CASSVGDRAYEQYF. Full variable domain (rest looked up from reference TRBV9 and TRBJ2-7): DSGVTQTPKHLITATGQRVTLRCSPRSGDLSVYWYQQSLDQGLQFLIQYYNGEERAKGNILERFSAQQFPDLHSELNLSSLELGDSALYFCASSVGDRAYEQYFGPGTRLTVT.

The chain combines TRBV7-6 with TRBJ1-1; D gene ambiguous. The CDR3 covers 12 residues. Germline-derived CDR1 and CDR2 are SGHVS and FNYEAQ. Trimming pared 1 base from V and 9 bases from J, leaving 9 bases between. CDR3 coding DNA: TGTGCCAGCAGCTTAGGACCTGAACAAGCTTTCTTT. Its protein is CASSLGPEQAFF.

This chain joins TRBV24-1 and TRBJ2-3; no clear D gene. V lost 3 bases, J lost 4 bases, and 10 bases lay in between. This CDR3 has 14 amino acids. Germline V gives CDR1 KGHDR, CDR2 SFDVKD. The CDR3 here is CATSDPRTADTQYF. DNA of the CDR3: TGTGCCACCAGTGATCCGCGGACCGCAGATACGCAGTATTTT.

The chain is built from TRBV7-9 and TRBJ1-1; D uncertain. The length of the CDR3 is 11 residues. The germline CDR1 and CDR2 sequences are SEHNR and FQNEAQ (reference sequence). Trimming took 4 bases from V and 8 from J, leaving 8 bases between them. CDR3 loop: CASSSGPEAFF. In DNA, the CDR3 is TGTGCCAGCAGCTCGGGTCCCGAAGCTTTCTTT. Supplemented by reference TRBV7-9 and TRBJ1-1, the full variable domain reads DTGVSQNPRHKITKRGQNVTFRCDPISEHNRLYWYRQTLGQGPEFLTYFQNEAQLEKSRLLSDRFSAERPKGSFSTLEIQRTEQGDSAMYLCASSSGPEAFFGQGTRLTVV.

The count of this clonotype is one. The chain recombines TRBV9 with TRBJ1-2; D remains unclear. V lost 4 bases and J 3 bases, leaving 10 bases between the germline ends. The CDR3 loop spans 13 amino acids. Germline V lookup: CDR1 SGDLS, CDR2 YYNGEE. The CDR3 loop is CASSSPSDYGYTF. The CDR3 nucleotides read TGTGCCAGCAGCTCTCCCTCGGACTATGGCTACACCTTC.

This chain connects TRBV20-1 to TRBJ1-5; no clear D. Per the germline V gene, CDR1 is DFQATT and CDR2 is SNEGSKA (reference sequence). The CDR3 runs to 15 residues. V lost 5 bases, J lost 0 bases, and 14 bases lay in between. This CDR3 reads CSASNIENSNQPQHF. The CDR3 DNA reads TGCAGTGCTTCTAATATTGAGAATAGCAATCAGCCCCAGCATTTT.

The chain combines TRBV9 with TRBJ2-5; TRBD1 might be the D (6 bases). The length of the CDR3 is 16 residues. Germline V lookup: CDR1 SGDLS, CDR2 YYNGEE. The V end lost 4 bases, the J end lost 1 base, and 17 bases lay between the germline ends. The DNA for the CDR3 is TGTGCCAGCAGCCCACGGACAGCGTCGATCCAAGAGACCCAGTACTTC. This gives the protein CASSPRTASIQETQYF.

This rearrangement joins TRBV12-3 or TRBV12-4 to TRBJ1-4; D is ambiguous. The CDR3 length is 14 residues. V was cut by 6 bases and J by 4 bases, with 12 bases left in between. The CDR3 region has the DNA TGTGCCAGCAGCCTTAACAGTTTTAATGAAAAACTGTTTTTT. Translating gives CASSLNSFNEKLFF.

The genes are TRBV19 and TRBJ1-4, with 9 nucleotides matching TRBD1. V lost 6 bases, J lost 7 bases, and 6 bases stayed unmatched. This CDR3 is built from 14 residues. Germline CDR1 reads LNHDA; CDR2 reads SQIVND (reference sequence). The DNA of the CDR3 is TGTGCCAGTAGGGCTGGGACAGGGCGTGAAAAACTGTTTTTT. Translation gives CASRAGTGREKLFF. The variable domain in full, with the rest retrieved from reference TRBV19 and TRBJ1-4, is DGGITQSPKYLFRKEGQNVTLSCEQNLNHDAMYWYRQDPGQGLRLIYYSQIVNDFQKGDIAEGYSVSREKKESFPLTVTSAQKNPTAFYLCASRAGTGREKLFFGSGTQLSVL.

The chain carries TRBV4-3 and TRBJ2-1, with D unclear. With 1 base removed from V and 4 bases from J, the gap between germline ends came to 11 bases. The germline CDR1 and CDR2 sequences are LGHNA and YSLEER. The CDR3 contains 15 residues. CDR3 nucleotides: TGCGCCAGCAGCCAAGGGAGTGGGTCTTACAATGAGCAGTTCTTC. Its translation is CASSQGSGSYNEQFF.

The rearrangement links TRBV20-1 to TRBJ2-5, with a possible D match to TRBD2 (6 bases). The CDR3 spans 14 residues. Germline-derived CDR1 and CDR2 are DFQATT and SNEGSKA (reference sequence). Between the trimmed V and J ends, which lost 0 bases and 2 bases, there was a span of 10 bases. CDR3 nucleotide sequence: TGCAGTGCTAGAGATCGGAGGGAGCAAGAGACCCAGTACTTC. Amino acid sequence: CSARDRREQETQYF.